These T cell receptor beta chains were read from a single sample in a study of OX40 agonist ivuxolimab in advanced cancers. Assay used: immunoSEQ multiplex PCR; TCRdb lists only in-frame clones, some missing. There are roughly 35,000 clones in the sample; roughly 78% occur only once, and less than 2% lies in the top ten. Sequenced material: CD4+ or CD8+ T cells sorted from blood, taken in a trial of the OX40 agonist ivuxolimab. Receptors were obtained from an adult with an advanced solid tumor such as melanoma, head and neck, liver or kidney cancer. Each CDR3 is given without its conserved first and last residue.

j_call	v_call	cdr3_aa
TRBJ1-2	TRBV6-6	ASRGSYGYT
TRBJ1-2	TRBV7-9	ASSLAQGRVGYT
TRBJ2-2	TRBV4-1	ASSQQGNTGELF
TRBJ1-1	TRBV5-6	ASSLRRAEAF
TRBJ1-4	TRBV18	ASSGGPDATNEKLF
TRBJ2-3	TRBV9	ASSVYDRGLTDTQY
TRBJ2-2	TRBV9	ASSADRNTGELF
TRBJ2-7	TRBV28	ASSHATVPYEQY
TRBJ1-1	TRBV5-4	ASSPSVRDTEAF
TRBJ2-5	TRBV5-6	ASSRVPGHLQETQY
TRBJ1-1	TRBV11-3	ASSLDGTTEAF
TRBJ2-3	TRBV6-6	ASSFWGGLDTQY
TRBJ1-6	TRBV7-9	ASSYTDMVSPLH
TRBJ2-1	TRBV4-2	ASSRYSGESNEQF
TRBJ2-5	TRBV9	ASSAQRGLGETQY
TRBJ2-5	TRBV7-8	ASSSNREETQY
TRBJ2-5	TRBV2	ASSTGPETQY
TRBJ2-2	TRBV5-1	ASSGLGRNTGELF
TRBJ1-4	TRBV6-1	ASSNRLDEKLF
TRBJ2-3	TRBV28	ASRPWGSTDTQY
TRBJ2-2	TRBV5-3	ARSFGTTDGLRAGELF
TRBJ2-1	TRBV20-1	SGRTDEQF
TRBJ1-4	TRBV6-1	ASSESHSYNEKLF
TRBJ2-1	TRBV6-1	ASSYEYSSYNEQF
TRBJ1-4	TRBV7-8	ASSLYGDLNEKLF
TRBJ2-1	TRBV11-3	ASSLRGANYNEQF
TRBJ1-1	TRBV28	ASSPPLGTGSGTEAF
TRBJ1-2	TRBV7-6	ASSLGAGRDYGYT
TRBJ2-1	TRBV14	ASSTGTGGNEQF
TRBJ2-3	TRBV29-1	SVEPPGQTHAM
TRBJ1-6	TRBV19	ASSISPGLGSPLH
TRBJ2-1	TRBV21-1	ASSTQKCEQF
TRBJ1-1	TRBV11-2	ASSLAQTGGLGTEAF
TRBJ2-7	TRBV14	ASSRGTGPSSYEQY
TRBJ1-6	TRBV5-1	ASGTGYNSPLH
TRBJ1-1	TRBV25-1	ASSASGTTEAF
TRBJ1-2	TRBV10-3	AISESDGYT
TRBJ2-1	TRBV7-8	ASSPIFEGTGDEQF
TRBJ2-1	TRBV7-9	ASSLTQGANEQF
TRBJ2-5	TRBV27	ASSLRGATSRTQY
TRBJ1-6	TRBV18	ASSPSGFDSPLH
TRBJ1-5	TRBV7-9	ASSSGGGQGDQPQH
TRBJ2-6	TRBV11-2	ASSFVGLGVSGANVLT
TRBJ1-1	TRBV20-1	SARGLAEAF
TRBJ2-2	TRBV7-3	ASSLGSQYTGELF
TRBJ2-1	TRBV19	ASSIGGLEQF
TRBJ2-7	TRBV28	ASRSTGQVYEQY
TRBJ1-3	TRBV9	ASSVATDSSGNTIY
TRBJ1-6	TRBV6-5	ASQVQGRVPLH
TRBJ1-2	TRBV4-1	ASSPGSWLLTNYGYT
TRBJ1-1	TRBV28	ASSLLNTEAF
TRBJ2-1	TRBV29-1	SVMTGGNEQF
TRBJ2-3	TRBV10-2	ASSENQGFSQY
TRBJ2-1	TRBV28	ASRTYGTYLNEQF
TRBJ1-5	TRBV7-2	ASSLRQGDQPQH
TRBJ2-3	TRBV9	ASSVGAGGIGTDTQY
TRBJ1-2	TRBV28	ASSLEQGHYGYT
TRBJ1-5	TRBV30	AWSSDGIGNQPQH
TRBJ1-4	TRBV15	ATSRNRGEKLF